This T cell receptor beta chain was retrieved from a study of cytomegalovirus exposure and HLA in healthy donors. Deletions cut 3 bases from V and 5 bases from J, with 10 bases between. Germline loops: CDR1 LNHDA, CDR2 SQIVND (reference sequence). The CDR3 covers 13 residues. Comment on this clone: Its antigen remains unknown.

Study-wide results and limits: The authors later found TCR association rates varying by HLA locus, with DRB1 most and HLA-C fewest.

Healthy donors of bone marrow made up the group. The PCR made use of 60 Vbeta and 13 Jbeta primers. Original processing methods: Unique TCR beta chains totaled 65 million to 95 million in a later count, with around 11 million of them shared. Clones were read by immunoSEQ multiplex PCR, and TCRdb kept only the in-frame ones, dropping some. The V and J calls and clone size were taken over from that table, and D and trimming were inferred from the DNA. The sample records under 150,000 clones, 60% to 80% being singletons. The chain links TRBV19 to TRBJ1-2; possible D gene TRBD1, 6 bases. The specimen sequenced was PBMCs. The clonotype originates from a woman aged 25-40 years in good health and CMV-seronegative. The CDR3 loop reads CASSIEGHYGYTF. The CDR3, as DNA: TGTGCCAGTAGTATCGAGGGACATTATGGCTACACCTTC.